Below, one T cell receptor beta chain is given with its context. Its antigen is undetermined. Trimming removed 2 bases at V and 1 base at J, with 15 bases between. CDR1 is MNHEY, CDR2 SVGEGT, per germline. The CDR3 totals 16 residues. TCRdb used MiXCR to reprocess the 5' RACE reads, holding one entry per CDR3 protein. The table records 150,000 to 200,000 distinct CDR3 sequences, approximately 32% of them present only once. The sample comes from a study of CD8 T cells in ankylosing spondylitis. Study results and caveats: Certain motif variants had earlier been reported in reactive arthritis synovial fluid and blood. CD8+ cells made up the disease-linked clones, which were relatively rare in peripheral blood. Several highly homologous variants made up a TCR beta motif, and this motif appeared characteristic of ankylosing spondylitis blood. The clones that were linked to disease were reported to be significantly enriched in matched synovial fluid samples from ankylosing spondylitis patients.

The chain carries TRBV6-2 or TRBV6-3 and TRBJ2-7; possibly TRBD2 for D (6 bases). The receptor's source is a male donor with ankylosing spondylitis. Sequencing used synovial fluid, either unsorted or a sorted T cell fraction (not recorded which). CDR3 bases: TGTGCCAGCAGTTACCCCGCGGGGAGCCCGTCCTACGAGCAGTACTTC. This gives the protein CASSYPAGSPSYEQYF.